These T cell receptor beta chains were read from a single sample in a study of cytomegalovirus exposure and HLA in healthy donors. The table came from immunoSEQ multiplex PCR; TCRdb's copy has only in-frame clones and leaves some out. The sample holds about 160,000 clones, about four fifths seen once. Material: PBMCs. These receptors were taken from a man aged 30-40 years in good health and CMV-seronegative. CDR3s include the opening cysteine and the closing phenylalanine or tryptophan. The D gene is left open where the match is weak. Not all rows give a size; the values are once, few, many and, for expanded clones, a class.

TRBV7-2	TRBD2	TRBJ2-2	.	CASSLVSGVTGELFF	TGTGCCAGCAGCTTAGTTAGCGGGGTGACCGGGGAGCTGTTTTTT
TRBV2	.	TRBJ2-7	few	CASSDVAVAYEQYF	TGTGCCAGCAGTGATGTAGCGGTCGCCTACGAGCAGTACTTC
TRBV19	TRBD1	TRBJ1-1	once	CASVARDRWTEAFF	TGTGCCAGTGTTGCCCGGGACAGGTGGACTGAAGCTTTCTTT
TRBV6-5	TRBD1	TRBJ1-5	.	CASSRTGNQPQHF	TGTGCCAGCAGCCGGACAGGTAATCAGCCCCAGCATTTT
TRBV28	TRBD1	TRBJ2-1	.	CASSSTGSPYNEQFF	TGTGCCAGCAGTTCGACAGGGAGTCCTTACAATGAGCAGTTCTTC
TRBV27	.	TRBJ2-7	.	CASSWGVRRYEQYF	TGTGCCAGCAGTTGGGGGGTAAGGAGGTACGAGCAGTACTTC
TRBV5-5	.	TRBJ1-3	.	CASSSEPLSGNTIYF	TGTGCCAGCAGCAGCGAGCCCCTCTCTGGAAACACCATATATTTT
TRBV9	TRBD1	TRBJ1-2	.	CASGDRGHGYTF	TGTGCCAGCGGAGACAGGGGGCACGGCTACACCTTC
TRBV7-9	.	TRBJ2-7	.	CASSKTASYEQYF	TGTGCCAGCAGCAAGACAGCCTCCTACGAGCAGTACTTC
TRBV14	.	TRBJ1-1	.	CASSQLTGPSGRSFF	TGTGCCAGCAGCCAACTTACAGGACCCTCCGGGAGATCTTTCTTT
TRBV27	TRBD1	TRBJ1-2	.	CASRPGGGEGFYGYTF	TGTGCCAGCAGGCCCGGAGGGGGCGAGGGTTTCTATGGCTACACCTTC
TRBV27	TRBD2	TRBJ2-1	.	CASSPRTSGRAVRGNEQFF	TGTGCCAGCAGTCCGCGGACTAGCGGGAGGGCCGTGAGGGGAAATGAGCAGTTCTTC
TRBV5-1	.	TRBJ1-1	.	CASSLAFNTEAFF	TGCGCCAGCAGCTTGGCCTTTAACACTGAAGCTTTCTTT
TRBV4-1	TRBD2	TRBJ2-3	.	CASSSQRGLDTQYF	TGCGCCAGCAGCTCCCAGCGGGGGCTAGATACGCAGTATTTT
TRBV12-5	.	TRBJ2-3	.	CASGFGGTQYF	TGTGCTAGTGGTTTCGGAGGTACGCAGTATTTT
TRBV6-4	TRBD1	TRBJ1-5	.	CASSPMGQHNQPQHF	TGTGCCAGCAGCCCTATGGGACAGCACAATCAGCCCCAGCATTTT
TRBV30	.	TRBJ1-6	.	CAWSVRGTGRNSPLHF	TGTGCCTGGAGTGTAAGGGGTACAGGGCGTAATTCACCCCTCCACTTT
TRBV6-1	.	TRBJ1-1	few	CASSEAPGSNTEAFF	TGTGCCAGCAGTGAAGCACCAGGATCGAACACTGAAGCTTTCTTT
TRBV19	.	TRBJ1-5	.	CASSPRVGGPRNQPQHF	TGTGCCAGTAGTCCCCGAGTGGGGGGTCCGCGCAATCAGCCCCAGCATTTT
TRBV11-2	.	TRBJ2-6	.	CASRPVRANVLTF	TGTGCCAGCAGACCAGTGCGGGCCAACGTCCTGACTTTC